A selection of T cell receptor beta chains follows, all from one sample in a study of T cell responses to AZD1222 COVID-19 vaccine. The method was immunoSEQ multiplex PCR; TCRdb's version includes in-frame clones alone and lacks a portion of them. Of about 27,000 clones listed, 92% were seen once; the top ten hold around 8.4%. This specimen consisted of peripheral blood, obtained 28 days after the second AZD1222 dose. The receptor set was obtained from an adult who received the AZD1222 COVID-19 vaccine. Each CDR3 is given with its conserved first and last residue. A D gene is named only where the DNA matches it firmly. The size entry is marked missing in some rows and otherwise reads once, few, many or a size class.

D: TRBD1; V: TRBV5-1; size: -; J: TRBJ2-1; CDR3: CASSLGGTGAVNEQFF; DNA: TGCGCCAGCAGCTTGGGAGGGACAGGGGCGGTCAATGAGCAGTTCTTC
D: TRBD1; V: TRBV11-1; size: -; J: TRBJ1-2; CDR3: CASSTRSDRGGYTF; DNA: TGTGCCAGCAGCACACGATCTGACAGGGGCGGCTACACCTTC
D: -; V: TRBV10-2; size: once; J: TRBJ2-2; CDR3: CASSAQGTGELFF; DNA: TGCGCCAGCAGTGCCCAGGGAACAGGGGAGCTGTTTTTT
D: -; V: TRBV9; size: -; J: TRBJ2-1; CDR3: CASSVGLPNEQFF; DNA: TGTGCCAGCAGCGTAGGCCTGCCCAATGAGCAGTTCTTC
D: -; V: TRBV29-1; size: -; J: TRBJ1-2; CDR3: CSGSGATGGYTF; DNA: TGCAGCGGGTCCGGGGCGACGGGGGGCTACACCTTC
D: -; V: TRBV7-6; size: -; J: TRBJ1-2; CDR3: CASSQRDGNYGYTF; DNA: TGTGCCAGCAGCCAAAGGGACGGTAACTATGGCTACACCTTC
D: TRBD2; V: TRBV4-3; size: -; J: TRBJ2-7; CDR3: CASSQDWTSGSYEQYF; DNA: TGCGCCAGCAGCCAAGATTGGACTAGCGGGAGCTACGAGCAGTACTTC
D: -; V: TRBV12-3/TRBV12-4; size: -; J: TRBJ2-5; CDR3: CASSLAGRETQYF; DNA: TGTGCCAGCAGTTTGGCAGGGCGGGAGACCCAGTACTTC
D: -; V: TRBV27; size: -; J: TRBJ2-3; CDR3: CASSLRRAEPLTDTQYF; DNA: TGTGCCAGCAGTTTAAGGCGGGCAGAGCCCCTCACAGATACGCAGTATTTT
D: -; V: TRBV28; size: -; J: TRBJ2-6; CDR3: CASSTGSGGANVLTF; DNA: TGTGCCAGCAGCACGGGTTCGGGTGGGGCCAACGTCCTGACTTTC
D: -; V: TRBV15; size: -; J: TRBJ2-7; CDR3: CATSSGSSSYEQYF; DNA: TGTGCCACCAGCAGCGGGAGCTCCTCCTACGAGCAGTACTTC
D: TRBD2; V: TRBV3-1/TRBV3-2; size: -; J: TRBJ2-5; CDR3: CASSQSGSAETQYF; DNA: TGTGCCAGCAGCCAAAGCGGGAGTGCGGAGACCCAGTACTTC
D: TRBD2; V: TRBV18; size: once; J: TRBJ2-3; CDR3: CASSSLAATDTQYF; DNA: TGTGCCAGCTCCTCACTAGCGGCCACAGATACGCAGTATTTT
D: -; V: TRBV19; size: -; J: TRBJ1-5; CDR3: CASSIGQHNQPQHF; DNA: TGTGCCAGTAGTATTGGCCAACACAATCAGCCCCAGCATTTT
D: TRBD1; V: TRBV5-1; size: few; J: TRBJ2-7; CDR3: CASSIDGTGYEQYF; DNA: TGCGCCAGCAGCATCGACGGGACAGGCTACGAGCAGTACTTC
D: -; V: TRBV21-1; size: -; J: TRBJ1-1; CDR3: CASSNKQDRMNTEAFF; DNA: TGTGCCAGCAGCAATAAACAGGATAGGATGAACACTGAAGCTTTCTTT
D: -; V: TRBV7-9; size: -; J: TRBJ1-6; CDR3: CASSPQMGNSPLHF; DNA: TGTGCCAGCAGCCCTCAAATGGGGAATTCACCCCTCCACTTT
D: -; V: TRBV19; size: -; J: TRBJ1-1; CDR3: CASSYGGVGYTEAFF; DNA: TGTGCCAGTAGTTACGGGGGGGTAGGGTACACTGAAGCTTTCTTT
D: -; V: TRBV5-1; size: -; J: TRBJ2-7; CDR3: CASSLAKGSHEQYF; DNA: TGCGCCAGCAGCTTGGCCAAGGGATCCCACGAGCAGTACTTC
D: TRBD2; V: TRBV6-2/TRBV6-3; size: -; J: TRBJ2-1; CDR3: CASTPGLALGYNEQFF; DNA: TGTGCCAGCACCCCGGGACTAGCCCTAGGATACAATGAGCAGTTCTTC
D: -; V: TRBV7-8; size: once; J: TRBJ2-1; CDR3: CASSLGRVNEQFF; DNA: TGTGCCAGCAGCTTAGGTCGCGTTAATGAGCAGTTCTTC
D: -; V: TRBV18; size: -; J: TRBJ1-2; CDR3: CASSPTGGVYGYTF; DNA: TGTGCCAGCTCACCGACCGGAGGCGTATATGGCTACACCTTC
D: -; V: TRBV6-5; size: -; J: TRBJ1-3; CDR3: CASKASSGNTIYF; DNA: TGTGCCAGCAAGGCAAGCTCTGGAAACACCATATATTTT
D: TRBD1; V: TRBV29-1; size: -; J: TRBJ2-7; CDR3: CSAAGTGLHEQYF; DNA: TGCAGCGCCGCCGGGACAGGTCTCCACGAGCAGTACTTC
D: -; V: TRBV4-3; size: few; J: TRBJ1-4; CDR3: CASTPARGTNEKLFF; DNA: TGCGCCAGCACTCCCGCCCGAGGAACTAATGAAAAACTGTTTTTT
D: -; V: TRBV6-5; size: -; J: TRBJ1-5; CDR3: CASRYGPNQPQHF; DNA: TGTGCCAGCAGATACGGTCCAAATCAGCCCCAGCATTTT
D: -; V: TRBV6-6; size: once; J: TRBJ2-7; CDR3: CASLGGRYEQYF; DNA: TGTGCCAGCTTGGGGGGCAGGTACGAGCAGTACTTC
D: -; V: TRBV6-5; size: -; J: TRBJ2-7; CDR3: CASTRPGWNEQYF; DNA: TGTGCCAGCACTCGCCCAGGTTGGAACGAGCAGTACTTC
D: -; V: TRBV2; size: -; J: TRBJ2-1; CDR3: CASRQGMVSAWVGQFF; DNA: TGTGCCAGCAGGCAGGGGATGGTGAGCGCATGGGTGGGGCAGTTCTTC
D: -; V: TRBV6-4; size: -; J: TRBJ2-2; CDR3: CASSDSTLGDTGELFF; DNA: TGTGCCAGCAGTGACTCTACACTAGGAGACACCGGGGAGCTGTTTTTT
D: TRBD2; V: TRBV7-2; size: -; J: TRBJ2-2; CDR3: CASSGLGSNTGELFF; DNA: TGTGCCAGCAGTGGACTAGGCTCGAACACCGGGGAGCTGTTTTTT
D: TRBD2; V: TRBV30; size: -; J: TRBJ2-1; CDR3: CAWSRGLAGVYEQFF; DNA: TGTGCCTGGAGTAGGGGACTAGCGGGAGTTTATGAGCAGTTCTTC
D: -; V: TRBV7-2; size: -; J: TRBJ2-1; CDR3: CASSLSRNEQFF; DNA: TGTGCCAGCAGCTTAAGTCGCAATGAGCAGTTCTTC
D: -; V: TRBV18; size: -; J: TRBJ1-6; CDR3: CASKEGFGSPLHF; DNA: TGTGCCAGTAAGGAAGGGTTTGGTTCACCCCTCCACTTT
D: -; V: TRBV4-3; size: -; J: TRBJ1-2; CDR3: CASSQPREGGHGYTF; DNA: TGCGCCAGCAGCCAACCGAGGGAGGGGGGCCATGGCTACACCTTC
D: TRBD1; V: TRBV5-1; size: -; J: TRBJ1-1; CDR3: CASSSTGVTEAFF; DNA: TGCGCCAGCAGCTCGACAGGGGTCACTGAAGCTTTCTTT
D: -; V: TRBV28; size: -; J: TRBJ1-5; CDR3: CASRSLRQPQHF; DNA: TGTGCCAGCAGGTCTCTCCGTCAGCCCCAGCATTTT
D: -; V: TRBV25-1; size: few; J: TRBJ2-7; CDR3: CASQRTSEQYF; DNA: TGTGCCAGCCAGAGAACCTCGGAGCAGTACTTC
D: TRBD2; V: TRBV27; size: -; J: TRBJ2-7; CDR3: CASSPRDGRGSYEQYF; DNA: TGTGCCAGCAGTCCCAGGGACGGGAGGGGTTCCTACGAGCAGTACTTC
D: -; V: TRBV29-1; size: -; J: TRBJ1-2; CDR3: CSAAREGYGYTF; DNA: TGCAGCGCCGCTCGGGAGGGCTATGGCTACACCTTC
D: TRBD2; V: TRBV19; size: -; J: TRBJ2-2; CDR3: CASRTGLAGGTGTGELFF; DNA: TGTGCCAGTAGGACGGGACTAGCGGGAGGAACGGGTACCGGGGAGCTGTTTTTT
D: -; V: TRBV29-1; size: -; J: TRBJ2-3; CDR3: CSASPGGDTQYF; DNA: TGCAGCGCGAGCCCAGGGGGGGATACGCAGTATTTT